This is a list of T cell receptor beta chains from one sample in a study of blood T cell repertoires in COVID-19. Repertoires were generated with immunoSEQ multiplex PCR, while TCRdb's copy carries only in-frame clones and drops some. The table includes around 250,000 clones, around 93% detected once. Sequencing used PBMCs or T cells enriched from blood (not recorded which). The receptors derive from a man in his forties who had been exposed to COVID-19. Each CDR3 is given with its conserved first and last residue. The order of the fields is D gene, J gene, clone size, V gene, CDR3 protein, CDR3 DNA. D genes are given only for firm matches. Clone size is not always given. Where it is, it says once, few, many or a class for expanded clones.

>TRBD1|TRBJ2-7|-|TRBV15
CATRNERTGGSYEQYF
TGTGCCACCAGAAACGAGCGGACAGGGGGCTCCTACGAGCAGTACTTC
>TRBD1|TRBJ1-4|-|TRBV6-5
CASSLGQTNEKLFF
TGTGCCAGCAGTCTGGGACAGACTAATGAAAAACTGTTTTTT
>-|TRBJ1-1|-|TRBV5-6
CAKRRTWGNTEAFF
TGTGCCAAGCGGCGCACCTGGGGAAACACTGAAGCTTTCTTT
>TRBD2|TRBJ2-5|-|TRBV28
CASSFPSGQETQYF
TGTGCCAGCAGTTTTCCTAGCGGCCAAGAGACCCAGTACTTC
>TRBD1|TRBJ2-2|-|TRBV5-5
CASSRVGTGATGELFF
TGTGCCAGCAGCCGGGTTGGGACAGGGGCCACCGGGGAGCTGTTTTTT
>-|TRBJ2-3|-|TRBV10-3
CAVGRDTITDTQYF
TGTGCCGTGGGACGGGACACTATCACAGATACGCAGTATTTT
>-|TRBJ1-6|-|TRBV27
CASSPREYNSPLHF
TGTGCCAGCAGCCCCAGGGAATATAATTCACCCCTCCACTTT
>-|TRBJ1-3|-|TRBV19
CASTRTVSVGVSDTIYF
TGTGCCAGTACCCGGACAGTATCCGTCGGGGTTTCAGACACCATATATTTT
>-|TRBJ2-7|-|TRBV7-2
CASSLGASHYEQYF
TGTGCCAGCAGCTTAGGGGCGAGCCACTACGAGCAGTACTTC
>-|TRBJ2-1|-|TRBV24-1
CATSDFLGQAPGVSSYNEQFF
TGTGCCACCAGTGATTTTTTGGGACAAGCACCAGGGGTAAGCTCCTACAATGAGCAGTTCTTC
>-|TRBJ1-1|-|TRBV15
CATSSRADTEAFF
TGTGCCACCAGCAGCAGGGCGGACACTGAAGCTTTCTTT
>TRBD2|TRBJ2-2|once|TRBV9
CASSVEDMRGAGGMTGELFF
TGTGCCAGCAGCGTAGAAGATATGAGGGGAGCGGGAGGGATGACCGGGGAGCTGTTTTTT
>-|TRBJ2-2|-|TRBV10-3
CAIRPSPATGELFF
TGTGCCATCAGGCCTAGTCCGGCCACCGGGGAGCTGTTTTTT
>-|TRBJ2-1|-|TRBV21-1
CARQGADYNEQFF
TGTGCACGACAGGGGGCTGACTACAATGAGCAGTTCTTC
>TRBD1|TRBJ1-4|-|TRBV30
CAWLDRGTTTNEKLFF
TGTGCCTGGCTTGACAGGGGGACCACAACTAATGAAAAACTGTTTTTT
>-|TRBJ1-1|-|TRBV5-1
CASSFRGFVTEAFF
TGCGCCAGCAGCTTCAGGGGATTCGTCACTGAAGCTTTCTTT
>TRBD1|TRBJ1-2|-|TRBV6-5
CASSSNQGGEYGYTF
TGTGCCAGCAGTTCCAATCAGGGGGGAGAGTATGGCTACACCTTC
>TRBD2|TRBJ2-5|-|TRBV6-6
CASTLLEGGPGGTQYF
TGTGCCAGCACCCTGCTGGAGGGAGGGCCGGGGGGGACCCAGTACTTC
>TRBD2|TRBJ2-3|-|TRBV5-1
CASSLAPAGAGTDTQYF
TGCGCCAGCAGCTTGGCCCCAGCGGGGGCCGGCACAGATACGCAGTATTTT
>-|TRBJ2-1|-|TRBV5-1
CASSFERSSYNEQFF
TGCGCCAGCAGCTTTGAGAGGAGCTCCTACAATGAGCAGTTCTTC
>-|TRBJ1-3|-|TRBV9
CASSVDRFGNTIYF
TGTGCCAGCAGCGTAGACAGATTTGGAAACACCATATATTTT
>-|TRBJ1-1|-|TRBV3-1/TRBV3-2
CASSPQQVTEAFF
TGTGCCAGCAGCCCTCAACAGGTCACTGAAGCTTTCTTT
>TRBD1|TRBJ2-7|-|TRBV12-5
CASGFQDRGYEQYF
TGTGCTAGTGGTTTTCAGGACAGGGGCTACGAGCAGTACTTC
>TRBD1|TRBJ1-2|-|TRBV6-2/TRBV6-3
CASSPHKRGQGAKGYTF
TGTGCCAGCAGCCCTCATAAGAGGGGACAGGGGGCCAAAGGCTACACCTTC
>-|TRBJ1-5|-|TRBV27
CASSFGGSNQPQHF
TGTGCCAGCAGTTTCGGCGGTAGCAATCAGCCCCAGCATTTT
>-|TRBJ2-1|-|TRBV20-1
CSADMYNEQFF
TGCAGTGCCGACATGTACAATGAGCAGTTCTTC
>-|TRBJ2-5|-|TRBV9
CASSAKARKGQETQYF
TGTGCCAGCAGCGCAAAGGCTCGGAAGGGGCAAGAGACCCAGTACTTC
>-|TRBJ2-3|-|TRBV19
CASSMGLSTDTQYF
TGTGCCAGTAGTATGGGCCTTAGCACAGATACGCAGTATTTT
>-|TRBJ1-1|-|TRBV28
CASSSGLVNTEAFF
TGTGCCAGCAGTTCAGGGTTGGTGAACACTGAAGCTTTCTTT
>-|TRBJ1-4|-|TRBV28
CASSFAQLNEKLFF
TGTGCCAGCAGTTTCGCACAGTTAAATGAAAAACTGTTTTTT
>-|TRBJ2-7|-|TRBV7-2
CASSSRQIYEQYF
TGTGCCAGCAGCTCAAGACAGATCTACGAGCAGTACTTC
>TRBD1|TRBJ2-7|once|TRBV29-1
CSGLTGGSYEQYF
TGCAGCGGACTGACAGGGGGAAGCTACGAGCAGTACTTC
>-|TRBJ1-5|few|TRBV24-1
CATSDLGSRRVQPQHF
TGTGCCACCAGTGATTTGGGCAGCCGCCGGGTTCAGCCCCAGCATTTT